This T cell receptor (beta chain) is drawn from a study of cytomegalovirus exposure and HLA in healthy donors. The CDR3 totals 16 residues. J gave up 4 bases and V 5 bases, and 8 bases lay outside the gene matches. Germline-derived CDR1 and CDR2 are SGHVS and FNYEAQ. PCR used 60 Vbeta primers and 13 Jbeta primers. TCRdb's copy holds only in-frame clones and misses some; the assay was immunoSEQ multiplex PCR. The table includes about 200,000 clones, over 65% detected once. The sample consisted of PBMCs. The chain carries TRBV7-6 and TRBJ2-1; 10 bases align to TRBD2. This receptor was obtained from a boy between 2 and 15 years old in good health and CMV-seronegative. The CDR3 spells CASSPSSGGSYNEQFF. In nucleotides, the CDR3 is TGTGCCAGCAGCCCCTCTAGCGGGGGTAGTTACAATGAGCAGTTCTTC.